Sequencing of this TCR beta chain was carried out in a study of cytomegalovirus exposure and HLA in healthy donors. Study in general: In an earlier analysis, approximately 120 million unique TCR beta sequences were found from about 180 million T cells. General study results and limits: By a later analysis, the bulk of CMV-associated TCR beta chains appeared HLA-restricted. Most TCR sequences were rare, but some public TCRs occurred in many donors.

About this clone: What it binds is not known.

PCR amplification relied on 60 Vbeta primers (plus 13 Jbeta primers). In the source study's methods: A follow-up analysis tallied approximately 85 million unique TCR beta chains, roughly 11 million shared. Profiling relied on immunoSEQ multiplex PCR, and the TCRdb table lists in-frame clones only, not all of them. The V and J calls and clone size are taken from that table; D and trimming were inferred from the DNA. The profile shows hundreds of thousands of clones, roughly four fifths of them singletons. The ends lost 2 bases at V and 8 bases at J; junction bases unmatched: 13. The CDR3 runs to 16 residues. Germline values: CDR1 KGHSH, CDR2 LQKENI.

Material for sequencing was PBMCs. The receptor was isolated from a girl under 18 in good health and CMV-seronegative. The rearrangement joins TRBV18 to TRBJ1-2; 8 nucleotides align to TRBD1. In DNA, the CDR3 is TGTGCCAGCTCACCATCCATGGACAGGGCAGGTGGAGGCTACACCTTC. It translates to CASSPSMDRAGGGYTF.